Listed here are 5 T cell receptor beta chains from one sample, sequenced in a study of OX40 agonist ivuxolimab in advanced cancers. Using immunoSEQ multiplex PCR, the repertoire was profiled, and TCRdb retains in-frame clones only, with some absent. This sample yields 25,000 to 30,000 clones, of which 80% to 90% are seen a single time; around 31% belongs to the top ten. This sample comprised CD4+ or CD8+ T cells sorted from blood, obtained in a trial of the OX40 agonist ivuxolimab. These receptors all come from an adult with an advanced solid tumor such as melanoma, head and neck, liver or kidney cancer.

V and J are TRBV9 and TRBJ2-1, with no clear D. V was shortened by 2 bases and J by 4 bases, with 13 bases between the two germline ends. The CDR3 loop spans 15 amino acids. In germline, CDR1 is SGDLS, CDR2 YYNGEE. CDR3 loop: CASSVRTSAYNEQFF. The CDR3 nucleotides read TGTGCCAGCAGCGTGCGTACTTCAGCGTACAATGAGCAGTTCTTC.

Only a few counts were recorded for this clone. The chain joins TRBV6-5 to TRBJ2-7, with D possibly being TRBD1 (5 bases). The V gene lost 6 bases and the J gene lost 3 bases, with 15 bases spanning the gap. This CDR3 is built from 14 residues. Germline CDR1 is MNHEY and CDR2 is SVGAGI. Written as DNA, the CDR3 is TGTGCCAGCAGGATGACTGAGACAGTCTACGAGCAGTACTTC. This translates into CASRMTETVYEQYF.

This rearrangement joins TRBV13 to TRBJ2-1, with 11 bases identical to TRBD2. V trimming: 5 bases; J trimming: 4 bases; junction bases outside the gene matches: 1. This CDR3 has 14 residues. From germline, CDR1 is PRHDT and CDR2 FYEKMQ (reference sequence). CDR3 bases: TGTGCCAGCAGCCTAGCGGGAGGTTACAATGAGCAGTTCTTC. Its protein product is CASSLAGGYNEQFF.

CDR3 in amino acids: CASSPPSGRNTGELFF. CDR3 DNA: TGTGCCAGCAGCCCCCCCAGCGGGAGGAACACCGGGGAGCTGTTTTTT. The chain uses TRBV7-8 and TRBJ2-2, with 8 bases matching TRBD2. V lost 5 bases to trimming and J lost 1 base; unmatched junction nucleotides: 6. This CDR3 spans 16 amino acids. Germline V gives CDR1 SGHVS, CDR2 FQNEAQ. The complete variable domain, with remaining parts taken from reference TRBV7-8 and TRBJ2-2, reads GAGVSQSPRYKVAKRGQDVALRCDPISGHVSLFWYQQALGQGPEFLTYFQNEAQLDKSGLPSDRFFAERPEGSVSTLKIQRTQQEDSAVYLCASSPPSGRNTGELFFGEGSRLTVL.

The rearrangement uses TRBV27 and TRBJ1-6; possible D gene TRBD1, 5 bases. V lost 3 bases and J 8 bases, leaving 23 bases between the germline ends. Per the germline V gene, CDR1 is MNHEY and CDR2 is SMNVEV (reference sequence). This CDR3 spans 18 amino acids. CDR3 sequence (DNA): TGTGCCAGCAGTTTCGTGGATTTGGGTCGTGGGGGACATTCACCCCTCCACTTT. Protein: CASSFVDLGRGGHSPLHF.